This TCR beta chain was sequenced during a study of blood T cell repertoires in COVID-19. Study summary: Material from acute and convalescent COVID-19 was sourced from the United States, Italy and Spain.

Method: immunoSEQ multiplex PCR; TCRdb's copy keeps in-frame clones and lacks some. The sample lists roughly 380,000 clones, approximately 89% seen once, with roughly 3.9% in the top ten. Sequences were obtained from peripheral blood. This receptor was obtained from a woman aged 60-70 years with COVID-19, enrolled during active disease.

As DNA, the CDR3 is TGTGCCAGCATCGGGACATCTGGCTCCTACAATGAGCAGTTCTTC. Translated: CASIGTSGSYNEQFF. This chain connects TRBV6-6 to TRBJ2-1; D may be TRBD1 (6 bases). V was shortened by 7 bases and J by 0 bases, with 13 bases between the two germline ends. The germline CDR1 and CDR2 sequences are MNHNY and SVGAGI (reference sequence). The CDR3 is made up of 15 amino acids.